This TCR beta chain was identified during a study of sequential checkpoint blockade in melanoma. Study context: After both sequences, patients received maintenance nivolumab.

The CDR3 length is 13 residues. V lost 2 bases to trimming and J lost 8 bases, with 10 bases between them. The V gene's germline CDR1 is MNHEY and CDR2 SVGAGI. Here immunoSEQ multiplex PCR was the method, and the copy in TCRdb shows in-frame clones only, minus some. The sample contains approximately 31,000 clones, 80% to 90% of which appear only once. Documented treatment: randomized to nivolumab then ipilimumab (arm A) or the reverse (arm B). DNA-damaging chemotherapy had not been given to any patient beforehand. Live CD3+CD8+ CD19− CD56− cells were sorted from PBMCs. Sequenced here: CD8+ T cells sorted from blood (inferred from file names), sampled from a patient given nivolumab and ipilimumab in sequence. The TCR comes from a human donor with melanoma. The chain has TRBV6-5 and TRBJ2-1, with a weak D call TRBD2 (6 bases). Here the CDR3 DNA reads TGTGCCAGCAGTTACGGCGGGATTGATGAGCAGTTCTTC. Protein sequence: CASSYGGIDEQFF.